This T cell receptor (beta chain) was profiled in a study of monozygotic twins with inflammatory bowel disease. Study conclusions and caveats: Using the inverse Simpson index, IBD patients had lower TCRbeta diversity than healthy co-twins.

cDNA for each sample came from eight separate reactions. TCRdb re-analyzed the 5' RACE reads; it lists each CDR3 protein once, without DNA. This repertoire includes some 400,000 distinct CDR3 sequences. This CDR3 contains 11 residues. Germline CDR1 and CDR2: SQVTM and ANQGSEA. A remark on this clonotype: Its antigen is not identified.

This sequence joins TRBV29-1 and TRBJ1-2; TCRdb gives TRBD1 as the D gene, but with no DNA this cannot be confirmed. This TCR was sampled from a human donor with ulcerative colitis or Crohn's disease, or a healthy co-twin of an affected twin (not recorded which). Sequencing input: blood. CDR3 loop: CSATGTYGYTF.